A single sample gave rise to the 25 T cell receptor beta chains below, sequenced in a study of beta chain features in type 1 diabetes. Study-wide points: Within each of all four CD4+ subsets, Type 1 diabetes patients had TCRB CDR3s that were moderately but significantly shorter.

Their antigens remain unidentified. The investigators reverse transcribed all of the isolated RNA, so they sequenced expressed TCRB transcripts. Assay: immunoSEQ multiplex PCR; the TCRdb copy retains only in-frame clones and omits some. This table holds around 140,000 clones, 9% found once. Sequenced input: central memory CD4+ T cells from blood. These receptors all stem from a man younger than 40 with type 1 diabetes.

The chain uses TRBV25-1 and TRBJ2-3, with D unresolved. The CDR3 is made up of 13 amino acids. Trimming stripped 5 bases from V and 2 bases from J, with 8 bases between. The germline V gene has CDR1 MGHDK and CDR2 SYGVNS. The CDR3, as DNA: TGTGCCAGCAGTAGTACTAACACAGATACGCAGTATTTT. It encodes CASSSTNTDTQYF.

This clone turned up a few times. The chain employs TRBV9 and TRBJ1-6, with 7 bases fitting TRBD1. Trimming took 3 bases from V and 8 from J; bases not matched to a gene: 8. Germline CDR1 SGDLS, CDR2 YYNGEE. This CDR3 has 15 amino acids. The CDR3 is CASSALDREYSPLHF. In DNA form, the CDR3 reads TGTGCCAGCAGCGCCCTCGACAGGGAGTATTCACCCCTCCACTTT.

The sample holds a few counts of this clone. This CDR3 reads CASSQDQAAGGYEQYF. CDR3 nucleotides: TGTGCCAGCAGCCAAGATCAAGCAGCGGGGGGCTACGAGCAGTACTTC. The chain has TRBV4-2 and TRBJ2-7, with 9 bases that match TRBD2. CDR1 LGHNA and CDR2 YNFKEQ come from the germline V gene. The CDR3 is 16 amino acids. Trimming at V came to 0 bases and at J to 3 bases, leaving 6 bases not matched to a gene.

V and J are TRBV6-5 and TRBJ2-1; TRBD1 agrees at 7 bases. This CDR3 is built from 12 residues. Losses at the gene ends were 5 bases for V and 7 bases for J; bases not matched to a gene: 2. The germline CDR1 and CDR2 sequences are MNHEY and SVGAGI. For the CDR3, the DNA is TGTGCCAGCAGTACACAGGGGAATGAGCAGTTCTTC. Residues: CASSTQGNEQFF.

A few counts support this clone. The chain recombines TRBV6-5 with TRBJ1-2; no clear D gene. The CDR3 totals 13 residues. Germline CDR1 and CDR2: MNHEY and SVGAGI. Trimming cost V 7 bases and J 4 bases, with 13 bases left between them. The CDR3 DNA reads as TGTGCCAGCACCCGCAGGCCCCGCTATGGCTACACCTTC. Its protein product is CASTRRPRYGYTF.

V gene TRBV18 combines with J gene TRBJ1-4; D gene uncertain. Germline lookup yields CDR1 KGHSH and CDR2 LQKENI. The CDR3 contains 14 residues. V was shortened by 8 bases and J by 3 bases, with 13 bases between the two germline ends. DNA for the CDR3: TGTGCCAGCGCCCAGTCGGGTGCTAATGAAAAACTGTTTTTT. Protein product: CASAQSGANEKLFF.

Here the CDR3 reads CASPTRQGGNEQFF. The DNA of the CDR3 is TGTGCCAGCCCCACCCGACAGGGTGGCAATGAGCAGTTCTTC. The chain recombines TRBV6-1 with TRBJ2-1; TRBD1 matches at 7 bases. Trimming cost V 8 bases and J 6 bases; bases outside gene matches: 10. CDR3 length: 14 amino acids. The germline CDR1 and CDR2 sequences are MNHNS and SASEGT.

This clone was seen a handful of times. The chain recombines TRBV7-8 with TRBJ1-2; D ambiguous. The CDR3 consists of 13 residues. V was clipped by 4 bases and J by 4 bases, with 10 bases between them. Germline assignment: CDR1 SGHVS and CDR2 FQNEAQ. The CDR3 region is CASSSDKSYGYTF. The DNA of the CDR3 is TGTGCCAGCAGCTCTGACAAATCCTATGGCTACACCTTC.

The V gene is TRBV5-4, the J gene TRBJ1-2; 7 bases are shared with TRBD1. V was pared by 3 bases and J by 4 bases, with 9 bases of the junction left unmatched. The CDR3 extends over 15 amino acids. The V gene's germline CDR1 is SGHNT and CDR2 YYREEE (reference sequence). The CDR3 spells CASSSRTGGSYGYTF. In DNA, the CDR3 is TGTGCCAGCAGCTCCAGGACAGGTGGTAGCTATGGCTACACCTTC.

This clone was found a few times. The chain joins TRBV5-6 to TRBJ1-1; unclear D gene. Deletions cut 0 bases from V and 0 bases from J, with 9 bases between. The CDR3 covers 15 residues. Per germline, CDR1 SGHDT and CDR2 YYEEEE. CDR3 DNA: TGTGCCAGCAGCTTGGCTGGCCGAATGAACACTGAAGCTTTCTTT. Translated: CASSLAGRMNTEAFF.

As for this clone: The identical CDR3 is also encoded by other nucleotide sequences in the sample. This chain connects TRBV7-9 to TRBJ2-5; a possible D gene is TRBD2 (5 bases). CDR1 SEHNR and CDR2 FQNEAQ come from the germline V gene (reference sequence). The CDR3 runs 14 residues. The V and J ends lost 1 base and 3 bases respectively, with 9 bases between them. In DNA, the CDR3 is TGTGCCAGCAGCTTAGGGCTAGCCAAAGAGACCCAGTACTTC. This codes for CASSLGLAKETQYF.

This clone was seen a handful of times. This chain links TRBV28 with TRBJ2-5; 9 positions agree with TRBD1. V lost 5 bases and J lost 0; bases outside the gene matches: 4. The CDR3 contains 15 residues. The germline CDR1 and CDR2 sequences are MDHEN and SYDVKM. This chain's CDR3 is CASSRGDRDQETQYF. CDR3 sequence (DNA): TGTGCCAGCAGTCGTGGGGACAGGGACCAAGAGACCCAGTACTTC.

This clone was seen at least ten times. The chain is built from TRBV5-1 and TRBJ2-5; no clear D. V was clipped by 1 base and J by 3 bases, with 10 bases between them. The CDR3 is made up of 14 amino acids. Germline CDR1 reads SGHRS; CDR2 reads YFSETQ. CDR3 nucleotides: TGCGCCAGCAGCTTGAGCACGGGTGAAGAGACCCAGTACTTC. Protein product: CASSLSTGEETQYF.

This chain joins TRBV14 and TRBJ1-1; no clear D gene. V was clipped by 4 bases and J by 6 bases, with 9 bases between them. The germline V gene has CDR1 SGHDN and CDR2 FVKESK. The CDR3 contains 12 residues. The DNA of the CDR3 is TGTGCCAGCAGCCTGGCGGGCCCTGAAGCTTTCTTT. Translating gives CASSLAGPEAFF.

CDR3 sequence reads: CASSIAAGRLYEQYF. CDR3 coding DNA: TGTGCCAGTAGTATAGCCGCAGGGCGGCTCTACGAGCAGTACTTC. The rearrangement joins TRBV19 to TRBJ2-7, with D possibly TRBD1 on 5 matching bases. V lost 1 base to trimming and J lost 3 bases, with 13 bases between them. This CDR3 contains 15 residues. Germline V gene lookup returns CDR1 LNHDA and CDR2 SQIVND (reference sequence).

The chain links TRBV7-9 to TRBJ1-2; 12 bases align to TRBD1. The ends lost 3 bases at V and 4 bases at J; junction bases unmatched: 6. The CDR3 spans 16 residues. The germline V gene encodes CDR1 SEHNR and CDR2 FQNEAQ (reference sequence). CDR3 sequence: CASSFGGQGATYGYTF. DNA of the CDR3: TGTGCCAGCAGCTTCGGGGGACAGGGGGCTACCTATGGCTACACCTTC. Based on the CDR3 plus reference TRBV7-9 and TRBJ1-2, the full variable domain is DTGVSQNPRHKITKRGQNVTFRCDPISEHNRLYWYRQTLGQGPEFLTYFQNEAQLEKSRLLSDRFSAERPKGSFSTLEIQRTEQGDSAMYLCASSFGGQGATYGYTFGSGTRLTVV.

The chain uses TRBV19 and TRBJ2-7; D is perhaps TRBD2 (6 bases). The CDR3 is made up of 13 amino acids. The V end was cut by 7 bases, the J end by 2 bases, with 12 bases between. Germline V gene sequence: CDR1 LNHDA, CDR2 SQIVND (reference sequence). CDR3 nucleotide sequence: TGTGCCAGTACGGGCGGGAACACCTACGAGCAGTACTTC. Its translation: CASTGGNTYEQYF. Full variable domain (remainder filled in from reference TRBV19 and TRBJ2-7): DGGITQSPKYLFRKEGQNVTLSCEQNLNHDAMYWYRQDPGQGLRLIYYSQIVNDFQKGDIAEGYSVSREKKESFPLTVTSAQKNPTAFYLCASTGGNTYEQYFGPGTRLTVT.

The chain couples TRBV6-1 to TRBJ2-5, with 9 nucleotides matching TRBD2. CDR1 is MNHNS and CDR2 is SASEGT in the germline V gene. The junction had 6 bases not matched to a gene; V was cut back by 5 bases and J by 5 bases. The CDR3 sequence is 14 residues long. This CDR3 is CASSRLADQETQYF. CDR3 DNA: TGTGCCAGCAGTAGACTAGCGGATCAGGAGACCCAGTACTTC.

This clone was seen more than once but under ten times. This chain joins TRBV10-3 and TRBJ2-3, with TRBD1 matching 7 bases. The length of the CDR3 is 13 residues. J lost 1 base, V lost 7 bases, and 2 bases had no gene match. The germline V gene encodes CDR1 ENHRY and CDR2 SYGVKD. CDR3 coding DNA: TGTGCCATCAATACAGGGGGCACAGATACGCAGTATTTT. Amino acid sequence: CAINTGGTDTQYF.

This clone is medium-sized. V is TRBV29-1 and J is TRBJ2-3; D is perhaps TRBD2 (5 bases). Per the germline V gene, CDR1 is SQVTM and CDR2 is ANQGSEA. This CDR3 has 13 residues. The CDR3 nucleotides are TGCAGTGGGCGGGTCCTAGAGGCAGATACGCAGTATTTT. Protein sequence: CSGRVLEADTQYF.

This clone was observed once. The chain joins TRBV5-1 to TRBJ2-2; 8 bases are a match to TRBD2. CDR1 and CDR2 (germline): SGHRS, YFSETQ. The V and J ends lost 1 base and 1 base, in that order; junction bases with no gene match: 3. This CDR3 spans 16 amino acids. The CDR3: CASSLQTSENTGELFF. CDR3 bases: TGCGCCAGCAGCTTGCAGACTAGCGAGAACACCGGGGAGCTGTTTTTT.

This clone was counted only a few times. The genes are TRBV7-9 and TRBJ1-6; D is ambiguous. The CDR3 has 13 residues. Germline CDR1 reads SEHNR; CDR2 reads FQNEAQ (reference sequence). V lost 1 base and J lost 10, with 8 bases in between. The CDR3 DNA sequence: TGTGCCAGCAGCTTAGATGTCCGGTCACCCCTCCACTTT. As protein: CASSLDVRSPLHF.

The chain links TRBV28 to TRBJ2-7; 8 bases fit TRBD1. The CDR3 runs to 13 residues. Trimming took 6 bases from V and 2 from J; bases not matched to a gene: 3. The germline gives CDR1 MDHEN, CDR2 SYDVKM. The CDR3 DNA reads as TGTGCCAGCAGGCCGGGACAGGCCTACGAGCAGTACTTC. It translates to CASRPGQAYEQYF.

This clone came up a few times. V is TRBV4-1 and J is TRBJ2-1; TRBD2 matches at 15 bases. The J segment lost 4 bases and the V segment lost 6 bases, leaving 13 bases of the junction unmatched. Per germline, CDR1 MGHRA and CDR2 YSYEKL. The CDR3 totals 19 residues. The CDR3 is CASSRTSGGAMERYNEQFF. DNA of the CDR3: TGCGCCAGCAGTCGGACTAGCGGGGGGGCCATGGAAAGGTACAATGAGCAGTTCTTC.

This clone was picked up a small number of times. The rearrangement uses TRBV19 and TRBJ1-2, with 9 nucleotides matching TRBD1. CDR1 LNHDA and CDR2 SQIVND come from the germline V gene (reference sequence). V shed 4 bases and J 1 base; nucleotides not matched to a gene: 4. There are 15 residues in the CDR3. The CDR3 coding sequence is TGTGCCAGTAGTACCGGGACAGGGCATAACTATGGCTACACCTTC. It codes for CASSTGTGHNYGYTF.